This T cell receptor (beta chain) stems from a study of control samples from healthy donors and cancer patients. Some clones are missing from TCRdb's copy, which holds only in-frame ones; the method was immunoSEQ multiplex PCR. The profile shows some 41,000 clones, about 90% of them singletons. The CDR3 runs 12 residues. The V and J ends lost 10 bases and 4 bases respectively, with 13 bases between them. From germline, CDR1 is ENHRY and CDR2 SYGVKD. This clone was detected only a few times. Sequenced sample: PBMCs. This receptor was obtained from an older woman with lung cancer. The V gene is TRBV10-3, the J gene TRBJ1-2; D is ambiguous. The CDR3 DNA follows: TGTGCCACCACCAGTACCATCTATGGCTACACCTTC. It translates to CATTSTIYGYTF.